The rows below give T cell receptor beta chains drawn from one sample of a study of cytomegalovirus exposure and HLA in healthy donors. Clones were read by immunoSEQ multiplex PCR, and TCRdb kept only the in-frame ones, dropping some. The listing contains about 200,000 clones. Sequencing was carried out using PBMCs. These receptors were taken from a woman younger than 45 in good health and CMV-seropositive. The CDR3 runs from the conserved cysteine through the conserved F or W. The D gene is left open where the match is weak.

TRBJ2-1 TRBV29-1 TRBD2 CSVAPHHRSSGSLLNEQFF TGCAGCGTTGCCCCCCACCACAGGTCCAGCGGGAGTTTATTGAATGAGCAGTTCTTC
TRBJ1-5 TRBV7-9 NA CASSLDSLNQPQHF TGTGCCAGCAGTTTAGACAGCCTTAATCAGCCCCAGCATTTT
TRBJ2-5 TRBV19 TRBD2 CASSPHPGGGKGETQYF TGTGCCAGTAGTCCCCACCCCGGCGGGGGTAAAGGGGAGACCCAGTACTTC
TRBJ2-7 TRBV28 NA CASSSPTVSYVKQYF TGTGCCAGCAGTTCGCCGACAGTATCCTACGTGAAGCAGTACTTC
TRBJ1-1 TRBV5-8 NA CASSFGVRGGVYGEAFF TGTGCCAGCAGCTTCGGAGTCAGGGGAGGGGTATATGGTGAAGCTTTCTTT
TRBJ1-4 TRBV15 TRBD1 CATSRQGQGNEKLFF TGTGCCACCAGCAGGCAAGGACAGGGGAACGAAAAACTGTTTTTT
TRBJ2-7 TRBV2 NA CASSPFDEQYF TGTGCCAGCAGCCCATTTGACGAGCAGTACTTC
TRBJ2-1 TRBV30 NA CATDTGRALHNEQFF TGTGCCACAGATACCGGGCGGGCTCTTCACAATGAGCAGTTCTTC
TRBJ1-2 TRBV28 NA CASSSPGVSDGYTF TGTGCCAGCAGTTCCCCAGGGGTCTCAGATGGCTACACCTTC
TRBJ2-2 TRBV19 NA CASTLLRGAGVRTGELFF TGTGCCAGTACCTTATTAAGGGGGGCGGGAGTAAGGACCGGGGAGCTGTTTTTT
TRBJ1-1 TRBV4-3 NA CASSRLGRDTEAFF TGCGCCAGCAGCCGCCTGGGTCGGGACACTGAAGCTTTCTTT
TRBJ2-7 TRBV6-1 NA CASSESVDRIYEQYF TGTGCCAGCAGTGAATCCGTCGACAGGATATACGAGCAGTACTTC
TRBJ1-5 TRBV7-2 NA CASRLEGQPQHF TGTGCCAGCAGGCTAGAGGGTCAGCCCCAGCATTTT
TRBJ1-1 TRBV28 TRBD1 CASRTTRDRLVPFF TGTGCCAGCAGGACTACAAGGGACAGGTTGGTACCTTTCTTT
TRBJ2-7 TRBV6-1 TRBD2 CASPGVAGSYEQYF TGTGCCAGCCCCGGGGTAGCGGGATCCTACGAGCAGTACTTC
TRBJ2-1 TRBV4-1 NA CASSQDLSRASQDEQFF TGCGCCAGCAGCCAAGATCTCAGTAGGGCTAGCCAGGATGAGCAGTTCTTC
TRBJ1-2 TRBV28 TRBD1 CASSLLGQGDFKVTF TGTGCCAGCAGTTTACTCGGCCAGGGGGATTTCAAAGTCACCTTC
TRBJ2-6 TRBV5-1 NA CASSYIADRFTGANVLTF TGCGCCAGCAGCTACATCGCAGACAGGTTCACTGGGGCCAACGTCCTGACTTTC
TRBJ2-5 TRBV30 NA CAWSENYSAGQETQYF TGTGCCTGGAGTGAGAACTATTCGGCGGGCCAAGAGACCCAGTACTTC
TRBJ2-3 TRBV7-9 TRBD2 CASSPHKGLGVTDTQYF TGTGCCAGCAGCCCACACAAGGGACTAGGGGTCACAGATACGCAGTATTTT
TRBJ1-5 TRBV19 NA CASSGWGRGQPQHF TGTGCCAGTAGCGGCTGGGGGCGCGGACAGCCCCAGCATTTT
TRBJ2-3 TRBV5-1 TRBD2 CASSKGLAGLGTDTQYF TGCGCCAGCAGCAAAGGACTAGCGGGGTTAGGCACAGATACGCAGTATTTT
TRBJ1-1 TRBV11-3 NA CASSLAAGGEAFF TGTGCCAGCAGCTTAGCCGCCGGGGGGGAAGCTTTCTTT
TRBJ2-7 TRBV10-1 NA CASSLHASSREQYF TGCGCCAGCAGTCTCCACGCCAGTTCGAGGGAGCAGTACTTC
TRBJ2-7 TRBV5-1 NA CASGRDLTYEQYF TGCGCCAGCGGCAGGGATTTAACCTACGAGCAGTACTTC
TRBJ1-2 TRBV2 NA CASSDSGVGYTF TGTGCCAGCAGTGATTCCGGAGTTGGCTACACCTTC
TRBJ1-1 TRBV28 NA CASSFPRTGAFF TGTGCCAGCAGTTTCCCCCGAACGGGAGCTTTCTTT
TRBJ2-1 TRBV6-6 TRBD2 CASRGTSGGNANEQFF TGTGCCAGCAGGGGGACTAGCGGGGGGAACGCCAATGAGCAGTTCTTC
TRBJ1-1 TRBV19 NA CASKGIGSKTEAFF TGTGCCAGTAAAGGGATCGGGAGTAAAACTGAAGCTTTCTTT
TRBJ1-2 TRBV7-2 NA CASSLFSVGAGEHGYTF TGTGCCAGCAGCTTATTTTCAGTAGGGGCAGGGGAACATGGCTACACCTTC